The present entry profiles one TCR beta chain with its context. According to the study, genomic DNA was the template for TCR beta VDJ and CDR3 profiling. A single record per CDR3 protein comes from TCRdb applying MiXCR to the reads. The sample has 35,000 to 45,000 distinct CDR3 sequences, 65% to 70% seen once; the top ten hold less than 25%. The CDR3 totals 14 residues. V shed 0 bases and J shed 4 bases, with 7 bases lying between them. Germline V gene lookup returns CDR1 SNHLY and CDR2 FYNNEI. The data derive from a study of CD8+CD57+ T cells in acquired aplastic anemia. The chain combines TRBV2 with TRBJ1-5; D is unresolved. The source material was sorted CD4+, CD8+, or CD8+CD57+ T cells (not recorded which) from PBMCs. The TCR comes from a human donor in good health, serving as a control. DNA for the CDR3: TGTGCCAGCAGTGAAGCAAGAGTAAATCAGCCCCAGCATTTT. It specifies CASSEARVNQPQHF. Variable domain in full (rest from reference TRBV2 and TRBJ1-5): EPEVTQTPSHQVTQMGQEVILRCVPISNHLYFYWYRQILGQKVEFLVSFYNNEISEKSEIFDDQFSVERPDGSNFTLKIRSTKLEDSAMYFCASSEARVNQPQHFGDGTRLSIL.